The present TCR beta chain was sequenced within a study of OX40 agonist ivuxolimab in advanced cancers. V lost 7 bases, J lost 3 bases, and 19 bases lay in between. Germline loops: CDR1 MNHNS, CDR2 SASEGT. This CDR3 comprises 15 residues. Sequencing used immunoSEQ multiplex PCR; TCRdb keeps in-frame clones, though not all of them. The data show 50,000 to 75,000 clones, 80% to 90% seen once. This chain links TRBV6-1 with TRBJ2-7; the D gene is possibly TRBD2 (5 bases). This receptor was taken from an adult with an advanced solid tumor such as melanoma, head and neck, liver or kidney cancer. The sample was CD4+ or CD8+ T cells sorted from blood, taken in a trial of the OX40 agonist ivuxolimab. CDR3 bases: TGTGCCAGCAACAATCCCGTGAGGGATTACTACGAGCAGTACTTC. Translated, it gives CASNNPVRDYYEQYF.